The sequence of this TCR beta chain was determined in a study of shared clonotypes between healthy human individuals. This clone was recorded once. Deep was the level used in running the assay. Several immunoSEQ 96-well plates shared each subset's DNA, each plate a replicate. Scientists sequenced DNA from unsorted PBMC on ten immunoSEQ deep assay plates. Original methodology: There were no quality scores in the junction-only immunoSEQ sequences, so filtering differed. Some clones are missing from TCRdb's copy, which holds only in-frame ones; the method was immunoSEQ multiplex PCR. The V and J calls and the clone size are those of that table, but D and trimming were determined from the DNA. The data hold about half a million clones, with 60% to 80% observed a single time. The length of the CDR3 is 14 residues. Germline lookup yields CDR1 SGHVS and CDR2 FQNEAQ. J gave up 4 bases and V 5 bases, and 6 bases lay outside the gene matches.

The receptor was derived from a woman between 35 and 50 years old in good health. Some clones in this sample may be carry-over from other donors' samples. The sequencing input was PBMCs. The chain links TRBV7-8 to TRBJ2-5, with 8 bases that match TRBD2. The CDR3, as DNA: TGTGCCAGCAGCCTTAGCGGGAATCGAGAGACCCAGTACTTC. The encoded protein is CASSLSGNRETQYF.